These T cell receptor beta chains were read from a single sample in a study of CD8 T cells in Susac syndrome. TCRdb analysed the immunoSEQ multiplex PCR reads with MiXCR anew, one entry per CDR3 protein. The repertoire holds roughly 110,000 distinct CDR3 sequences, with approximately 93% as singletons. The sequenced material came from CD8+ T cells from PBMCs. The receptors shown here come from a human donor with Susac syndrome. The CDR3 runs from the conserved cysteine through the conserved F or W. The D gene is left open where the match is weak. Size is stated for part of the rows, as once, few or many counts, or as a class when the clone is expanded.

V gene,D gene,J gene,clone size,CDR3 protein,CDR3 DNA
TRBV4-2,-,TRBJ2-2,-,CASSQARGTGELFF,TGTGCCAGCAGCCAAGCGAGAGGCACCGGGGAGCTGTTTTTT
TRBV11-1,-,TRBJ2-5,once,CASSFGAAQETQYF,TGTGCCAGCAGCTTTGGGGCAGCCCAAGAGACCCAGTACTTC
TRBV15,TRBD1,TRBJ2-7,-,CATSRDRGTGSGEQYF,TGTGCCACCAGCAGAGATCGGGGGACAGGGTCGGGTGAGCAGTACTTC
TRBV2,-,TRBJ1-2,-,CASQSGTAYGYTF,TGTGCCAGCCAATCCGGGACTGCATATGGCTACACCTTC
TRBV20-1,-,TRBJ2-1,-,CSAGGIPYNEQFF,TGCAGTGCTGGGGGAATTCCCTACAATGAGCAGTTCTTC
TRBV4-3,-,TRBJ2-1,-,CASSQDWDGNEQFF,TGCGCCAGCAGCCAAGACTGGGACGGCAATGAGCAGTTCTTC
TRBV5-6,-,TRBJ2-5,-,CASSSYDSSQYF,TGTGCCAGCAGCTCCTACGACTCATCCCAGTACTTC
TRBV9,TRBD2,TRBJ2-1,-,CASSLTGGATSGEQFF,TGTGCCAGCAGCCTTACCGGGGGGGCCACTTCGGGCGAGCAGTTCTTC
TRBV6-5,-,TRBJ1-2,once,CASSYSFENGYTF,TGTGCCAGCAGTTACTCGTTTGAGAATGGCTACACCTTC
TRBV25-1,-,TRBJ1-5,-,CASSPYGVDQPQHF,TGTGCCAGCAGTCCTTATGGGGTGGATCAGCCCCAGCATTTT
TRBV25-1,-,TRBJ2-3,-,CATSEGDTQYF,TGTGCCACCTCTGAGGGGGATACGCAGTATTTT
TRBV12-5,TRBD2,TRBJ2-2,-,CASGFGGGAFTGELFF,TGTGCTAGTGGTTTCGGCGGGGGGGCTTTCACCGGGGAGCTGTTTTTT
TRBV6-2/TRBV6-3,TRBD1,TRBJ2-7,-,CASTYLPWGQTSSYEQYF,TGTGCCAGCACCTACCTACCATGGGGACAGACTTCCTCCTACGAGCAGTACTTC
TRBV7-9,-,TRBJ2-5,-,CASSHPWTSQETQYF,TGTGCCAGCAGCCATCCATGGACCTCGCAAGAGACCCAGTACTTC
TRBV5-4,-,TRBJ1-5,-,CASSLLQGNQPQHF,TGTGCCAGCAGCTTGCTGCAGGGGAATCAGCCCCAGCATTTT
TRBV4-1,-,TRBJ2-1,-,CASSLFQFNNEQFF,TGCGCCAGCAGCCTTTTTCAATTCAACAATGAGCAGTTCTTC
TRBV12-5,-,TRBJ2-1,-,CASLPSVGEQFF,TGTGCTAGTCTCCCCAGTGTAGGAGAGCAGTTCTTC
TRBV7-9,-,TRBJ2-7,-,CASSLPGTTYEQYF,TGTGCCAGCAGCTTACCCGGGACCACCTACGAGCAGTACTTC
TRBV9,-,TRBJ1-1,-,CASSVVGAEAFF,TGTGCCAGCAGCGTAGTAGGGGCTGAAGCTTTCTTT
TRBV23-1,TRBD2,TRBJ2-7,once,CASSQSSGGPYEQYF,TGCGCCAGCAGTCAATCTAGCGGGGGACCGTACGAGCAGTACTTC
TRBV6-5,TRBD2,TRBJ2-3,-,CASRGGDPTDTQYF,TGTGCCTCCCGGGGAGGGGACCCCACAGATACGCAGTATTTT
TRBV5-1,TRBD1,TRBJ2-7,-,CASSSSGGSEQYF,TGCGCCAGCAGCTCTTCAGGGGGCAGCGAGCAGTACTTC
TRBV7-3,-,TRBJ2-1,-,CASSLTYGSAEQFF,TGTGCCAGCAGCTTAACGTACGGGTCCGCTGAGCAGTTCTTC
TRBV6-4,-,TRBJ2-3,-,CASSDSGADTQYF,TGTGCCAGCAGTGACTCGGGGGCAGATACGCAGTATTTT
TRBV4-1,-,TRBJ1-1,once,CASSQSGGNTEAFF,TGCGCCAGCAGCCAGTCGGGTGGAAACACTGAAGCTTTCTTT
TRBV9,-,TRBJ2-1,-,CASSDGGGAYNEQFF,TGTGCCAGCAGCGACGGAGGGGGGGCTTACAATGAGCAGTTCTTC
TRBV7-2,TRBD2,TRBJ2-3,-,CASSLLAGGTYTQYF,TGTGCCAGCAGTCTACTAGCGGGGGGAACCTATACGCAGTATTTT
TRBV3-1,TRBD2,TRBJ2-7,-,CASSQVERGYEQYF,TGTGCCAGCAGCCAGGTCGAGCGGGGCTACGAGCAGTACTTC
TRBV25-1,-,TRBJ2-1,-,CASSEWGARDDEQFF,TGTGCCAGCAGTGAATGGGGCGCTCGAGACGATGAGCAGTTCTTC
TRBV25-1,-,TRBJ1-2,-,CASSESGVGGYTF,TGTGCCAGCAGTGAATCGGGGGTAGGAGGCTACACCTTC
TRBV20-1,-,TRBJ2-7,-,CSARDQTTYEQYF,TGCAGTGCTAGAGATCAGACTACCTACGAGCAGTACTTC
TRBV12-3/TRBV12-4,-,TRBJ2-1,-,CASSPGVQYEQFF,TGTGCCAGCAGCCCGGGGGTACAGTATGAGCAGTTCTTC
TRBV7-9,-,TRBJ1-4,-,CASSLSGTGEKLFF,TGTGCCAGCAGCTTATCAGGGACCGGTGAAAAACTGTTTTTT
TRBV9,TRBD1,TRBJ2-1,-,CASSSSGQQINEQFF,TGTGCCAGCAGCTCCTCGGGACAGCAAATCAATGAGCAGTTCTTC
TRBV5-4,-,TRBJ2-7,-,CASSLEPYEQYF,TGTGCCAGCAGCTTGGAACCCTACGAGCAGTACTTC
TRBV6-2/TRBV6-3,TRBD2,TRBJ2-2,-,CASRTSGDTGELFF,TGTGCCAGCAGGACTAGCGGGGACACCGGGGAGCTGTTTTTT
TRBV3-1,TRBD1,TRBJ1-1,-,CAPRSSGTGMTNTEAFF,TGTGCCCCCAGGTCGTCCGGGACAGGGATGACGAACACTGAAGCTTTCTTT